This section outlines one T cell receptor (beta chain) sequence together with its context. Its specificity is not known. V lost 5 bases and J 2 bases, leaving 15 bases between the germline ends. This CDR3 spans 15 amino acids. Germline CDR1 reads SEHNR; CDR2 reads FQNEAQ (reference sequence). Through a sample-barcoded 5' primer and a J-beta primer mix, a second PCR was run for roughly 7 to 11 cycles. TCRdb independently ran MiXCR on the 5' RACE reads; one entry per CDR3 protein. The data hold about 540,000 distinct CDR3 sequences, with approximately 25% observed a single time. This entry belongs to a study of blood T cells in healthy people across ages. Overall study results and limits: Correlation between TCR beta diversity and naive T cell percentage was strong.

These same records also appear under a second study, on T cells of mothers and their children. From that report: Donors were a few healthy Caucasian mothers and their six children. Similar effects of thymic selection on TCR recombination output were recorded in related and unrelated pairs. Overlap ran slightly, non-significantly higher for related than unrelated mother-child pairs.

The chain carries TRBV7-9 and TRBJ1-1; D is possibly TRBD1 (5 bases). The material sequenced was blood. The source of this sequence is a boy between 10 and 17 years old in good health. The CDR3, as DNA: TGTGCCAGCAGCCAAGCCACCGGGGGAAACACTGAAGCTTTCTTT. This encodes CASSQATGGNTEAFF.